A selection of T cell receptor beta chains follows, all from one sample in a study of PD-1 and CTLA-4 blockade in melanoma. Generated by immunoSEQ multiplex PCR, the TCRdb table keeps only in-frame clones and is missing some. The data hold around 31,000 clones, with about nine tenths observed a single time. Here the sequenced sample was CD8+ T cells from peripheral blood, taken from a patient given anti-PD-1 treatment. The source is a human donor with melanoma. The CDR3 runs from the conserved cysteine through the conserved F or W. The D gene is left open where the match is weak. The size of a clone is reported for some rows only, either as once, few or many, or as a class for expanded clones.

cdr3_aa cdr3_nt v_call clone_size d_call j_call
CASSSLMNTEAFF TGTGCCAGCAGCTCCCTGATGAACACTGAAGCTTTCTTT TRBV5-6 NA NA TRBJ1-1
CATSDPSTGNSNQPQHF TGTGCCACCAGTGATCCTTCAACAGGGAATAGCAATCAGCCCCAGCATTTT TRBV24-1 NA NA TRBJ1-5
CASSGDGGNTEAFF TGCGCCAGCAGCGGGGACGGAGGGAACACTGAAGCTTTCTTT TRBV5-1 NA NA TRBJ1-1
CASSLSGGSGYTF TGTGCCAGCAGTTTGAGTGGGGGGAGCGGCTACACCTTC TRBV27 NA NA TRBJ1-2
CASSLYVETEAFF TGTGCCAGCAGCTTATACGTAGAGACTGAAGCTTTCTTT TRBV7-9 NA NA TRBJ1-1
CASSRGWVNTEAFF TGTGCCAGCAGTCGAGGGTGGGTGAACACTGAAGCTTTCTTT TRBV6-6 once NA TRBJ1-1
CASSLAWDREFNSPLHF TGTGCCAGCAGCTTGGCATGGGACAGGGAGTTTAATTCACCCCTCCACTTT TRBV5-6 NA TRBD1 TRBJ1-6
CASREQYMNTEAFF TGCGCCAGCAGAGAACAGTACATGAACACTGAAGCTTTCTTT TRBV4-1 NA NA TRBJ1-1
CASSLVSEQYF TGTGCCAGCAGCTTAGTGAGCGAGCAGTACTTC TRBV7-9 few NA TRBJ2-7
CASSPLGRDQETQYF TGTGCCAGCAGTCCCCTTGGACGGGACCAAGAGACCCAGTACTTC TRBV27 NA NA TRBJ2-5
CASILGGTGVWTEAFF TGTGCCAGCATTCTTGGGGGGACAGGGGTTTGGACTGAAGCTTTCTTT TRBV5-6 NA TRBD1 TRBJ1-1
CASSQDAEGANQPQHF TGTGCCAGCAGCCAAGATGCCGAGGGGGCAAATCAGCCCCAGCATTTT TRBV4-2 NA TRBD1 TRBJ1-5
CASSYSRTDGSGANVLTF TGTGCCAGCAGTTACTCTCGGACTGACGGCTCTGGGGCCAACGTCCTGACTTTC TRBV6-2/TRBV6-3 NA NA TRBJ2-6
CASSRPNTEAFF TGTGCCAGCAGCCGACCTAACACTGAAGCTTTCTTT TRBV5-4 NA NA TRBJ1-1
CASSQDRWTGEAEAFF TGCGCCAGCAGCCAAGATCGGTGGACAGGGGAGGCTGAAGCTTTCTTT TRBV4-3 NA TRBD1 TRBJ1-1
CASSQEPFEQYF TGTGCCAGCAGCCAAGAGCCCTTCGAGCAGTACTTC TRBV4-2 NA NA TRBJ2-7
CASSGDRGGYTF TGCGCCAGCAGCGGTGACAGAGGGGGCTACACCTTC TRBV4-3 NA NA TRBJ1-2
CASSIGTYGELFF TGTGCCAGTAGTATCGGGACTTACGGGGAGCTGTTTTTT TRBV19 few NA TRBJ2-2
CASSPGPGQVDPDYGYTF TGTGCCAGCTCACCAGGACCGGGACAGGTTGATCCAGACTATGGCTACACCTTC TRBV18 NA TRBD1 TRBJ1-2
CASGGGPNTEAFF TGTGCCAGTGGGGGGGGACCGAACACTGAAGCTTTCTTT TRBV4-2 NA NA TRBJ1-1
CASSFPEGRASEQYF TGCGCCAGCAGCTTTCCGGAGGGCAGGGCGTCCGAGCAGTACTTC TRBV5-1 NA NA TRBJ2-7
CASSQDFRDYYNEQFF TGTGCCAGCAGCCAAGATTTCCGGGACTACTACAATGAGCAGTTCTTC TRBV3-1/TRBV3-2 NA TRBD2 TRBJ2-1
CASGLVTGGADYGYTF TGTGCTAGTGGTTTGGTCACAGGGGGCGCTGACTATGGCTACACCTTC TRBV12-5 NA TRBD1 TRBJ1-2
CASSQEGAGATDTQYF TGTGCCAGCAGCCAAGAAGGGGCGGGGGCCACAGATACGCAGTATTTT TRBV3-1/TRBV3-2 NA NA TRBJ2-3
CATSRDGLTTEAFF TGTGCCACCAGCAGAGATGGACTGACGACTGAAGCTTTCTTT TRBV15 NA NA TRBJ1-1
CASSIGTGEFEAFF TGTGCCAGTAGTATAGGAACAGGAGAATTTGAAGCTTTCTTT TRBV19 NA NA TRBJ1-1
CASSYSSGGYEQFF TGTGCCAGCAGTTACTCTAGTGGGGGGTATGAGCAGTTCTTC TRBV6-5 NA NA TRBJ2-1
CSVVPGTGDDEQFF TGCAGCGTTGTGCCCGGGACAGGGGATGATGAGCAGTTCTTC TRBV29-1 NA TRBD1 TRBJ2-1
CASSSGGTEAFF TGTGCCAGCAGCTCCGGAGGGACTGAAGCTTTCTTT TRBV7-9 NA NA TRBJ1-1
CSVELGGRETQYF TGCAGCGTTGAATTGGGGGGGCGGGAGACCCAGTACTTC TRBV29-1 NA NA TRBJ2-5
CASSSGQGDSPLHF TGTGCCAGCAGCTCCGGACAGGGGGATTCACCCCTCCACTTT TRBV6-5 NA TRBD1 TRBJ1-6
CASSQAGSGVRETQYF TGTGCCAGCAGCCAAGCGGGTAGCGGAGTACGAGAGACCCAGTACTTC TRBV3-1/TRBV3-2 NA NA TRBJ2-5
CASSPPGRDGYTF TGTGCCAGCAGTCCCCCCGGAAGGGACGGCTACACCTTC TRBV12-3/TRBV12-4 few NA TRBJ1-2
CASSLGRQGAYNEQFF TGTGCCAGCAGTTTGGGAAGACAGGGGGCCTACAATGAGCAGTTCTTC TRBV28 NA TRBD1 TRBJ2-1
CASSSGSGYTF TGTGCCAGCAGTTCCGGGAGCGGCTACACCTTC TRBV27 NA NA TRBJ1-2
CASSSRGQALETEAFF TGTGCCAGCAGCTCTCGGGGACAAGCACTTGAGACTGAAGCTTTCTTT TRBV13 NA NA TRBJ1-1
CASSLRGGIAGGPTGANVLTF TGTGCCAGCAGCTTAAGGGGAGGAATAGCGGGGGGGCCTACTGGGGCCAACGTCCTGACTTTC TRBV7-6 NA TRBD2 TRBJ2-6
CASSPDRGNTQYF TGTGCCAGCAGCCCAGACAGGGGAAATACGCAGTATTTT TRBV3-1/TRBV3-2 NA TRBD1 TRBJ2-3
CASSLGQGEKLFF TGTGCCAGCAGTCTGGGACAGGGGGAAAAACTGTTTTTT TRBV5-5 NA TRBD1 TRBJ1-4
CASSPLRQPQHF TGTGCCAGCAGTCCACTAAGGCAGCCCCAGCATTTT TRBV6-2/TRBV6-3 NA NA TRBJ1-5
CASSSLSYEQYF TGTGCCAGCAGTTCTCTCTCCTACGAGCAGTACTTC TRBV12-3/TRBV12-4 NA NA TRBJ2-7
CASSMTWQGASYNEQFF TGTGCCAGTAGTATGACCTGGCAGGGGGCTTCCTACAATGAGCAGTTCTTC TRBV19 NA TRBD1 TRBJ2-1